This paragraph reports one T cell receptor beta chain. The antigen remains undetermined. This CDR3 is 15 amino acids long. Germline values: CDR1 LGHDT, CDR2 YNNKEL (reference sequence). V was shortened by 0 bases and J by 7 bases, with 15 bases between the two germline ends. The use of a sample-barcoded 5' primer and a J-beta primer mix characterized a second PCR of 7 to 11 cycles. A template-switch adaptor that had 12 random nucleotides put a tag on each cDNA molecule. TCRdb reanalysed the 5' RACE reads using MiXCR and keeps one entry per CDR3 protein. The top ten clones hold around an eighth of a sample with roughly 930,000 distinct CDR3 sequences, under 50% of them seen once. These data belong to a study of blood T cells in healthy people across ages. Study background: Capture via template switching afforded approximately one barcoded beta molecule per two T cells. Regarding the study as a whole: Donors of long life had a larger count of naive CD4+ cells and greater diversity than aged donors.

The gene calls are TRBV3-1 and TRBJ1-1; TRBD1 is a possible D gene (5 bases). The TCR sequence derives from a young man in good health. Specimen: blood. CDR3 in amino acids: CASSQEGSGSSEAFF. CDR3 sequence (DNA): TGTGCCAGCAGCCAAGAGGGTTCAGGGTCAAGTGAAGCTTTCTTT.